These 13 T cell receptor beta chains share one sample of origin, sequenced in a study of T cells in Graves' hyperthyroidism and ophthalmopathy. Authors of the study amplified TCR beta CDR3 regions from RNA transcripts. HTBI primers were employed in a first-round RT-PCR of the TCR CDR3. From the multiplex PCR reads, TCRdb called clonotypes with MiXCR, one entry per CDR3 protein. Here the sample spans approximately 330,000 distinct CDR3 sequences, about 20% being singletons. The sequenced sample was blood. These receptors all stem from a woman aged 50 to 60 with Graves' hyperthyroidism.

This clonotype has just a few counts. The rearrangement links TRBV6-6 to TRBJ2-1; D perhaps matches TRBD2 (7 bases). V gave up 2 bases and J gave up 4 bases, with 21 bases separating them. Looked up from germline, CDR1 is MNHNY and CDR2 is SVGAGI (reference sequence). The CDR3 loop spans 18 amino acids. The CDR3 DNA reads TGTGCCAGCAGTTACGGTGGGGGGGGGCTAGCGGAATACAATGAGCAGTTCTTC. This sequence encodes CASSYGGGGLAEYNEQFF.

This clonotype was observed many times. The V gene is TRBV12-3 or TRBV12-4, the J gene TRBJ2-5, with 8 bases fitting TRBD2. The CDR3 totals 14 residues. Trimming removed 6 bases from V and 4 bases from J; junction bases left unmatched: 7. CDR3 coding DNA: TGTGCCAGCAGCGCCCCGGGGGGGGGAGAGACCCAGTACTTC. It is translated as CASSAPGGGETQYF.

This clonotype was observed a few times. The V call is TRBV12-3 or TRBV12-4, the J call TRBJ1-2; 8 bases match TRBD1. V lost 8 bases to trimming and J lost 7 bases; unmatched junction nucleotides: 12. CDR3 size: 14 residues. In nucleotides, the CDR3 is TGTGCCAGCGCCCTCCAGGGGGCAAGGGTTGGCTACACCTTC. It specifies CASALQGARVGYTF.

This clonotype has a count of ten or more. CDR3 DNA: TGTGCCTGGAGTAACGATTTCCGGGACAGTACCTACGAGCAGTACTTC. Translation: CAWSNDFRDSTYEQYF. V usage is TRBV30 and J usage is TRBJ2-7; TRBD1 agrees at 7 bases. This CDR3 region has 16 residues. With V trimmed by 2 bases and J by 2 bases, 12 bases remained unmatched. Germline V gene sequence: CDR1 GTSNPN, CDR2 SVGIG (reference sequence).

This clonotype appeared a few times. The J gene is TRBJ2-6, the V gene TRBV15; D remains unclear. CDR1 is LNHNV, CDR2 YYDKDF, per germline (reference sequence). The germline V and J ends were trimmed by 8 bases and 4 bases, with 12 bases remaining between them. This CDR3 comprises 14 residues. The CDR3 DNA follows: TGTGCCACCCTAATGGGCCCGGGGGCCAACGTCCTGACTTTC. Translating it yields CATLMGPGANVLTF.

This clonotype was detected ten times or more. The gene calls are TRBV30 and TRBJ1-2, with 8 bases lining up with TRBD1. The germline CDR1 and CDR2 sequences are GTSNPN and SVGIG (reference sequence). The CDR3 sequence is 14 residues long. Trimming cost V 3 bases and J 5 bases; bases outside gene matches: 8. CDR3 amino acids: CAWRETGVTYGYTF. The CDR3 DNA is TGTGCCTGGAGGGAGACAGGGGTTACATATGGCTACACCTTC.

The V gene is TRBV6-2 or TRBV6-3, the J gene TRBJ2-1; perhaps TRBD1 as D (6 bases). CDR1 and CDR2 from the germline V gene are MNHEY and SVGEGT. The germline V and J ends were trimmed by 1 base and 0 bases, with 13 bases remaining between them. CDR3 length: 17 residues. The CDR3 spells CASSYFGGPSSYNEQFF. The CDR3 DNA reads TGTGCCAGCAGTTACTTTGGGGGCCCGAGCTCCTACAATGAGCAGTTCTTC.

CDR3 DNA: TGTGCCAGTAGTATGACAGGTATAAACACTGAAGCTTTCTTT. It specifies CASSMTGINTEAFF. This rearrangement joins TRBV19 to TRBJ1-1, with D possibly matching TRBD1 (6 bases). This CDR3 spans 14 amino acids. V shed 3 bases and J shed 2 bases, with 10 bases lying between them. Germline assignment: CDR1 LNHDA and CDR2 SQIVND (reference sequence).

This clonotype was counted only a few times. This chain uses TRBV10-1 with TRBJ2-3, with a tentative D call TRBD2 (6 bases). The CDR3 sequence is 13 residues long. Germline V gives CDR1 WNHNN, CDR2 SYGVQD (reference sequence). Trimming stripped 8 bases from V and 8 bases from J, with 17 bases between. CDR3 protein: CASGQPQEGTQYF. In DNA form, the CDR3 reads TGCGCCAGCGGCCAACCCCAGGAGGGTACGCAGTATTTT.

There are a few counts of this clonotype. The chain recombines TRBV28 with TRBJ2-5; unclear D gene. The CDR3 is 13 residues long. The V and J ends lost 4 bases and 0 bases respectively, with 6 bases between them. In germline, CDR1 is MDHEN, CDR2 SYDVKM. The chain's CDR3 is CASSSQYQETQYF. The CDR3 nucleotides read TGTGCCAGCAGTTCCCAGTACCAAGAGACCCAGTACTTC.

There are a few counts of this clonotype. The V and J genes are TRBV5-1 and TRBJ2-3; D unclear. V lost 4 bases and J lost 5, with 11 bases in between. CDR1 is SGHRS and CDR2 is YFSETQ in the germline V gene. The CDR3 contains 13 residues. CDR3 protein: CASSPNLRDTQYF. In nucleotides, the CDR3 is TGCGCCAGCAGCCCGAATCTCAGAGATACGCAGTATTTT.

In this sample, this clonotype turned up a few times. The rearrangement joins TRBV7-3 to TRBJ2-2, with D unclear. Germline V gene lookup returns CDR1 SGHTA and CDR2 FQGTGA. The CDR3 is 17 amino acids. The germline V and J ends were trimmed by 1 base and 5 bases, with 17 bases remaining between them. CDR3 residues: CASSLNPLSAETGELFF. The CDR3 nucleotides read TGTGCCAGCAGCTTAAACCCATTATCCGCGGAAACCGGGGAGCTGTTTTTT.

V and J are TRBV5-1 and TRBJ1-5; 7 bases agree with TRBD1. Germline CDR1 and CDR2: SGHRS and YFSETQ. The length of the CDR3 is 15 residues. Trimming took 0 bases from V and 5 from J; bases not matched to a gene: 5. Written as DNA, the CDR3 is TGCGCCAGCAGCTTGGGAGGACAGGCTCATCAGCCCCAGCATTTT. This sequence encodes CASSLGGQAHQPQHF.